The TCR beta chain under discussion was sequenced for a study of cytomegalovirus exposure and HLA in healthy donors. The PCR ran on 60 Vbeta and 13 Jbeta primers. Some clones are missing from TCRdb's copy, which holds only in-frame ones; the method was immunoSEQ multiplex PCR. The table lists about 89,000 clones, around 74% of them singletons. This clone was observed a handful of times. The target antigen is unknown. Study-wide results and limits: With high specificity and sensitivity, the classifier reportedly diagnosed cytomegalovirus status. Later analysis indicated greater clonal expansion among HLA-associated TCR beta chains than among equally common other chains.

CDR1 is ENHRY and CDR2 is SYGVKD in the germline V gene. This CDR3 spans 14 amino acids. The V gene lost 7 bases and the J gene lost 5 bases, with 14 bases spanning the gap. Though probably carrying unrecorded immune exposures, donors were nominally healthy at sampling. The chain uses TRBV10-3 and TRBJ1-4; weak D call: TRBD1 (6 bases). Sequenced input: PBMCs. This TCR was recovered from a man aged 25 to 45 in good health and CMV-seropositive. CDR3 in DNA: TGTGCCATCAAGGCAGGGGAAACCAATGAAAAACTGTTTTTT. Amino acid sequence: CAIKAGETNEKLFF.